Below are 21 T cell receptor beta chains sequenced from a single sample in a study of post-analysis software for immune sequencing data (dated by TCRdb to about 2015). The paper as a whole reports these results and caveats: Patients showed significantly higher frequencies than controls for a handful of TRBV segments, among them TRBV5-6, TRBV5-1 and TRBV20-1.

To prepare the library, PCR was applied. The reads were generated on an Illumina HiSeq 2500. To reduce PCR and sequencing biases, unique molecular identifiers were built into the TCR beta cDNA libraries. The public reads were run again by TCRdb, first through fastp at Q25 and then through MiXCR, and only productive beta chains were kept. Each record represents a unique CDR3 protein, reported with the most common genes and DNA among its rows. The sample table shows approximately 250,000 distinct CDR3 sequences, and 35% to 40% are seen once. 4% to 5.5% of the sample is in the top ten clones. For these TCRs, the target antigens are not known. The specimen was blood. Receptor source: a girl aged 10 to 17 with multiple sclerosis.

In this sample, this clonotype turned up many times. This chain links TRBV28 with TRBJ2-2; 16 bases align to TRBD2. The ends lost 3 bases at V and 4 bases at J; junction bases unmatched: 8. CDR3 length: 19 amino acids. From germline, CDR1 is MDHEN and CDR2 SYDVKM. This CDR3 is CASSLRPGLAGGPTGELFF. CDR3 DNA: TGTGCCAGCAGTTTGAGGCCGGGACTAGCGGGGGGGCCCACCGGGGAGCTGTTTTTT.

This clonotype was observed once. This may be a read error, as it is one base from a much larger clone. The chain couples TRBV7-2 to TRBJ1-2, with D possibly being TRBD1 (6 bases). The CDR3 runs 15 residues. Germline lookup yields CDR1 SGHTA and CDR2 FQGNSA. Between the trimmed V and J ends, which lost 4 bases and 4 bases, there was a span of 16 bases. CDR3 amino acids: CASSSGGGILYGYTF. The CDR3 DNA is TGTGCCAGCAGCTCCGGGGGGGGCATCCTCTATGGCTACACCTTC.

The chain employs TRBV20-1 and TRBJ2-1; D unresolved. Germline CDR1 reads DFQATT; CDR2 reads SNEGSKA (reference sequence). The CDR3 runs 13 residues. V was trimmed by 5 bases and J by 3 bases, leaving 11 bases between them. CDR3 coding DNA: TGCAGTGCTGCACCGGGTCGCTACAATGAGCAGTTCTTC. It codes for CSAAPGRYNEQFF.

In regard to this clonotype: This may come from a read error, since a much larger clone is one base off. V usage is TRBV4-1 and J usage is TRBJ2-3, with 10 positions matching TRBD2. Germline assignment: CDR1 MGHRA and CDR2 YSYEKL. The CDR3 is 17 residues long. The CDR3 sequence: CASNQLSKREGLDTQYF. In DNA, the CDR3 is TGCGCCAGCAACCAACTGTCAAAGCGGGAGGGGCTAGATACGCAGTATTTT.

About this clonotype itself: A much larger clone lies a single base off, so this may be a read error. The V call is TRBV12-3 or TRBV12-4, the J call TRBJ1-2; 9 bases map to TRBD1. The CDR3 runs to 16 residues. CDR3 sequence reads: CASSPRPGQGTYGCTF. CDR3 DNA: TGTGCCAGCAGTCCTAGACCGGGACAGGGAACCTATGGCTGCACCTTC.

This clonotype was counted only a few times. CDR3 sequence reads: CASSLGRADQETQYF. The CDR3 region has the DNA TGCGCCAGCAGCTTGGGGAGGGCAGATCAAGAGACCCAGTACTTC. The chain uses TRBV5-1 and TRBJ2-5; D may be TRBD2 (6 bases). The CDR3 contains 15 residues. Germline assignment: CDR1 SGHRS and CDR2 YFSETQ. V lost 0 bases and J lost 2, with 11 bases in between.

Ten or more counts support this clonotype. The chain joins TRBV5-5 to TRBJ2-1, with 14 bases identical to TRBD2. Germline CDR1 SGHKS, CDR2 YYEKEE (reference sequence). The CDR3 has 20 residues. After removal of 3 bases from V and 4 bases from J, the junction contained 15 bases not matched to a gene. The CDR3 loop reads CASSYGTSGRGGGVYNEQFF. The DNA for the CDR3 is TGTGCCAGCAGCTACGGGACTAGCGGGAGAGGGGGGGGAGTATACAATGAGCAGTTCTTC.

In its sample, this clonotype was seen a few times. This may be a read error: a much more frequent sequence differs by one nucleotide. DNA of the CDR3: TGTGCCAGCAGTTTGGGACAGGGGCACACAGATACGCAGTATTTT. It specifies CASSLGQGHTDTQYF. The rearrangement uses TRBV12-3 or TRBV12-4 and TRBJ2-3; 10 bases agree with TRBD1. Trimming took 3 bases from V and 2 from J; bases not matched to a gene: 2. The CDR3 spans 15 residues.

This clonotype was detected only once. This sequence joins TRBV20-1 and TRBJ2-3; 7 nucleotides agree with TRBD1. This CDR3 comprises 17 residues. Germline CDR1 DFQATT, CDR2 SNEGSKA (reference sequence). J gave up 1 base and V 0 bases, and 10 bases lay outside the gene matches. This CDR3 is CSARDPLARGRTDTQYF. CDR3 coding DNA: TGCAGTGCTAGAGATCCCCTCGCGAGGGGGCGCACAGATACGCAGTATTTT.

The genes are TRBV11-2 and TRBJ1-4; a weak D match, TRBD1 (5 bases). CDR3 length: 14 residues. V lost 4 bases to trimming and J lost 7 bases, with 13 bases between them. CDR1 SGHAT and CDR2 FQNNGV come from the germline V gene. This CDR3 is CASSSNTGSEKLFF. CDR3 nucleotides: TGTGCCAGCAGCTCGAACACAGGCTCTGAAAAACTGTTTTTT.

This clonotype was seen at least ten times. This chain connects TRBV27 to TRBJ1-2; D remains unclear. V lost 6 bases and J lost 1, with 6 bases in between. This CDR3 spans 12 amino acids. Germline V gene data show CDR1 as MNHEY and CDR2 as SMNVEV (reference sequence). CDR3 bases: TGTGCCAGCAGGACCAATAACTATGGCTACACCTTC. Translated, it gives CASRTNNYGYTF.

This clonotype was seen repeatedly, ten times or more. V is TRBV12-3 or TRBV12-4 and J is TRBJ2-7, with D maybe TRBD1 (5 bases). CDR3 size: 12 residues. Between the trimmed V and J ends, which lost 3 bases and 6 bases, there was a span of 9 bases. Here the CDR3 DNA reads TGTGCCAGCAGTTTGCAGGGTCGCGAGCAGTACTTC. Protein sequence: CASSLQGREQYF.

This clonotype was seen at least ten times. The rearrangement uses TRBV5-1 and TRBJ1-2; D is ambiguous. The CDR3 runs 14 residues. CDR1 is SGHRS, CDR2 YFSETQ, per germline. V was cut by 1 base and J by 8 bases, with 15 bases left in between. The chain's CDR3 is CASSLNTPGGGYTF. The CDR3 nucleotides are TGCGCCAGCAGCTTGAATACCCCTGGCGGCGGCTACACCTTC.

This clonotype was detected a few times. The chain recombines TRBV20-1 with TRBJ1-2; D remains unclear. CDR3 size: 9 residues. Trimming cost V 3 bases and J 13 bases, with 9 bases left between them. The germline gives CDR1 DFQATT, CDR2 SNEGSKA (reference sequence). The CDR3 loop reads CSASSVFTF. The CDR3, as DNA: TGCAGTGCTAGCTCCGTGTTCACCTTC.

This clonotype has just one count. Its ends do not fully match the called genes, so a read error is possible. This sequence joins TRBV7-9 and TRBJ1-4; D is undetermined. The CDR3 extends over 12 amino acids. Germline-derived CDR1 and CDR2 are SEHNR and FQNEAQ (reference sequence). CDR3 in amino acids: CASSLRVEKRFF. The CDR3 nucleotides are TGTGCCAGCAGCTTACGGGTGGAAAAACGGTTTTTT.

A few counts support this clonotype. The chain is built from TRBV5-1 and TRBJ1-4; D is possibly TRBD1 (5 bases). Trimming left V 2 bases short and J 6 bases short, with 11 bases between. Germline V gene sequence: CDR1 SGHRS, CDR2 YFSETQ. The CDR3 consists of 14 residues. CDR3 DNA: TGCGCCAGCAGCTTTAAGGGGCAGGATGAAAAACTGTTTTTT. This gives the protein CASSFKGQDEKLFF.

In its sample, this clonotype was seen many times. The V call is TRBV5-1, the J call TRBJ1-1; TRBD1 might be the D (5 bases). This CDR3 spans 15 amino acids. Germline loops: CDR1 SGHRS, CDR2 YFSETQ. V lost 4 bases, J lost 0 bases, and 13 bases lay in between. DNA of the CDR3: TGCGCCAGCAGCCTTGGACACCTCATGAACACTGAAGCTTTCTTT. Its protein is CASSLGHLMNTEAFF.

Points on this clonotype: An end of the junction does not agree with germline; a read error may underlie this. J is TRBJ2-7 and V is TRBV9; D is undetermined. Germline values: CDR1 SGDLS, CDR2 YYNGEE. This CDR3 comprises 9 residues. The CDR3 reads CAGYHEQYF. The DNA for the CDR3 is TGTGCCGGTTACCACGAACAGTACTTC.

Ten or more counts support this clonotype. The rearrangement links TRBV28 to TRBJ1-2; no reliable D call. Trimming stripped 2 bases from V and 0 bases from J, with 7 bases between. The CDR3 has 14 residues. The germline CDR1 and CDR2 sequences are MDHEN and SYDVKM. CDR3 protein: CASSLTRTNYGYTF. CDR3 nucleotides: TGTGCCAGCAGTTTAACCAGGACTAACTATGGCTACACCTTC.

This chain uses TRBV5-1 with TRBJ2-3; tentative D call: TRBD1 (6 bases). The V gene's germline CDR1 is SGHRS and CDR2 YFSETQ. The CDR3 loop spans 15 amino acids. The V end lost 0 bases, the J end lost 2 bases, and 10 bases lay between the germline ends. CDR3 region: CASSLVQGSTDTQYF. CDR3 DNA sequence: TGCGCCAGCAGCTTGGTACAGGGTTCCACAGATACGCAGTATTTT.

At least ten counts were recorded for this clonotype. The CDR3 DNA is TGCGCCAGCAGCTTGGGACTAGCGGGAGTGAGCAATGAGCAGTTCTTC. This sequence encodes CASSLGLAGVSNEQFF. V gene TRBV5-1 combines with J gene TRBJ2-1, with TRBD2 matching 12 bases. Unmatched junction bases numbered 4, after V lost 0 bases and J lost 6 bases. CDR1 is SGHRS, CDR2 YFSETQ, per germline. The CDR3 consists of 16 residues.